This T cell receptor (beta chain) was identified during a study of cytomegalovirus exposure and HLA in healthy donors. V trimming: 4 bases; J trimming: 8 bases; junction bases outside the gene matches: 8. Germline loops: CDR1 KGHSH, CDR2 LQKENI. This CDR3 comprises 14 residues. Libraries were prepared by immunoSEQ multiplex PCR; TCRdb keeps only in-frame clonotypes and omits some of them. Of more than 80,000 clones listed, about 88% are singletons. Study-wide points: Roughly 170 TCR beta chains were listed as cytomegalovirus-associated. According to a later analysis, TCR clusters from the first cohort tended to co-occur in the 110 or so validation repertoires.

For this clone: The antigen remains undetermined.

The sequence came from a woman aged 18-35 years in good health and CMV-seropositive. The V gene is TRBV18, the J gene TRBJ2-4, with 7 bases matching TRBD1. Sequencing input: PBMCs. The CDR3 here is CASSLNDRADIQYF. CDR3 nucleotide sequence: TGTGCCAGCTCACTGAATGACAGGGCGGACATTCAGTACTTC. Filled out from reference TRBV18 and TRBJ2-4, the complete variable domain reads NAGVMQNPRHLVRRRGQEARLRCSPMKGHSHVYWYRQLPEEGLKFMVYLQKENIIDESGMPKERFSAEFPKEGPSILRIQQVVRGDSAAYFCASSLNDRADIQYFGAGTRLSVL.